The TCR beta chain under discussion was sequenced for a study of siplizumab effects on memory and regulatory T cells. Clones were read by immunoSEQ multiplex PCR, and TCRdb kept only the in-frame ones, dropping some. Of fewer than 85,000 clones detected, around 93% appear once; the ten largest clones hold less than 20%. For this clone: Its antigen is undetermined.

The V gene's germline CDR1 is SEHNR and CDR2 FQNEAQ (reference sequence). CDR3 length equals 16 residues. V dropped 1 base and J dropped 1 base, with 10 bases sitting between them. General observations from the study: Siplizumab significantly brought down the alloreactive sequences that trace back to unstimulated CD4+ memory cells. Where siplizumab was present, mappable alloreactive CD4+ clones averaged around 63% Treg-derived, compared with 25% to 30% in controls. The naive T cell population seemed more diverse than memory cells and seemed a major contributor to the alloresponse. Of the proliferating CD4+ or CD8+ clones, roughly 80-96% lacked a naive or memory phenotype that could be assigned.

The V call is TRBV7-9, the J call TRBJ2-2; D gene uncertain. This sequence originates from a human donor in good health. The sample comprised CD8+ T cells sorted from blood. The CDR3 loop reads CASSLGAIENTGELFF. CDR3 in DNA: TGTGCCAGCAGCTTAGGGGCGATAGAGAACACCGGGGAGCTGTTTTTT.